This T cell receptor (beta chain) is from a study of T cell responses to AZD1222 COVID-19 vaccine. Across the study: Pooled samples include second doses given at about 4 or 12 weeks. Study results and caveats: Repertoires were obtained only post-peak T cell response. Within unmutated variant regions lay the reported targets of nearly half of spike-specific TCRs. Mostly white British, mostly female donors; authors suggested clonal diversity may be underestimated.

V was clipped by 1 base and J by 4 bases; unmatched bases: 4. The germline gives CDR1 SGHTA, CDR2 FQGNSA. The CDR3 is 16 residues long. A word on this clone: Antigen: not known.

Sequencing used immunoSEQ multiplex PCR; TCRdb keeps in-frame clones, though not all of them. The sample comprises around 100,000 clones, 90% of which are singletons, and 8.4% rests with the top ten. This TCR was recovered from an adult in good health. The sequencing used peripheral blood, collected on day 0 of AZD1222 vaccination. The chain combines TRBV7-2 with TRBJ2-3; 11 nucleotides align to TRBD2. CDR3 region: CASSLVGTSGPDTQYF. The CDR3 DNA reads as TGTGCCAGCAGCTTAGTTGGGACTAGCGGACCAGATACGCAGTATTTT. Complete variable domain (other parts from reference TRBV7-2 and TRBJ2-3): GAGVSQSPSNKVTEKGKDVELRCDPISGHTALYWYRQSLGQGLEFLIYFQGNSAPDKSGLPSDRFSAERTGGSVSTLTIQRTQQEDSAVYLCASSLVGTSGPDTQYFGPGTRLTVL.